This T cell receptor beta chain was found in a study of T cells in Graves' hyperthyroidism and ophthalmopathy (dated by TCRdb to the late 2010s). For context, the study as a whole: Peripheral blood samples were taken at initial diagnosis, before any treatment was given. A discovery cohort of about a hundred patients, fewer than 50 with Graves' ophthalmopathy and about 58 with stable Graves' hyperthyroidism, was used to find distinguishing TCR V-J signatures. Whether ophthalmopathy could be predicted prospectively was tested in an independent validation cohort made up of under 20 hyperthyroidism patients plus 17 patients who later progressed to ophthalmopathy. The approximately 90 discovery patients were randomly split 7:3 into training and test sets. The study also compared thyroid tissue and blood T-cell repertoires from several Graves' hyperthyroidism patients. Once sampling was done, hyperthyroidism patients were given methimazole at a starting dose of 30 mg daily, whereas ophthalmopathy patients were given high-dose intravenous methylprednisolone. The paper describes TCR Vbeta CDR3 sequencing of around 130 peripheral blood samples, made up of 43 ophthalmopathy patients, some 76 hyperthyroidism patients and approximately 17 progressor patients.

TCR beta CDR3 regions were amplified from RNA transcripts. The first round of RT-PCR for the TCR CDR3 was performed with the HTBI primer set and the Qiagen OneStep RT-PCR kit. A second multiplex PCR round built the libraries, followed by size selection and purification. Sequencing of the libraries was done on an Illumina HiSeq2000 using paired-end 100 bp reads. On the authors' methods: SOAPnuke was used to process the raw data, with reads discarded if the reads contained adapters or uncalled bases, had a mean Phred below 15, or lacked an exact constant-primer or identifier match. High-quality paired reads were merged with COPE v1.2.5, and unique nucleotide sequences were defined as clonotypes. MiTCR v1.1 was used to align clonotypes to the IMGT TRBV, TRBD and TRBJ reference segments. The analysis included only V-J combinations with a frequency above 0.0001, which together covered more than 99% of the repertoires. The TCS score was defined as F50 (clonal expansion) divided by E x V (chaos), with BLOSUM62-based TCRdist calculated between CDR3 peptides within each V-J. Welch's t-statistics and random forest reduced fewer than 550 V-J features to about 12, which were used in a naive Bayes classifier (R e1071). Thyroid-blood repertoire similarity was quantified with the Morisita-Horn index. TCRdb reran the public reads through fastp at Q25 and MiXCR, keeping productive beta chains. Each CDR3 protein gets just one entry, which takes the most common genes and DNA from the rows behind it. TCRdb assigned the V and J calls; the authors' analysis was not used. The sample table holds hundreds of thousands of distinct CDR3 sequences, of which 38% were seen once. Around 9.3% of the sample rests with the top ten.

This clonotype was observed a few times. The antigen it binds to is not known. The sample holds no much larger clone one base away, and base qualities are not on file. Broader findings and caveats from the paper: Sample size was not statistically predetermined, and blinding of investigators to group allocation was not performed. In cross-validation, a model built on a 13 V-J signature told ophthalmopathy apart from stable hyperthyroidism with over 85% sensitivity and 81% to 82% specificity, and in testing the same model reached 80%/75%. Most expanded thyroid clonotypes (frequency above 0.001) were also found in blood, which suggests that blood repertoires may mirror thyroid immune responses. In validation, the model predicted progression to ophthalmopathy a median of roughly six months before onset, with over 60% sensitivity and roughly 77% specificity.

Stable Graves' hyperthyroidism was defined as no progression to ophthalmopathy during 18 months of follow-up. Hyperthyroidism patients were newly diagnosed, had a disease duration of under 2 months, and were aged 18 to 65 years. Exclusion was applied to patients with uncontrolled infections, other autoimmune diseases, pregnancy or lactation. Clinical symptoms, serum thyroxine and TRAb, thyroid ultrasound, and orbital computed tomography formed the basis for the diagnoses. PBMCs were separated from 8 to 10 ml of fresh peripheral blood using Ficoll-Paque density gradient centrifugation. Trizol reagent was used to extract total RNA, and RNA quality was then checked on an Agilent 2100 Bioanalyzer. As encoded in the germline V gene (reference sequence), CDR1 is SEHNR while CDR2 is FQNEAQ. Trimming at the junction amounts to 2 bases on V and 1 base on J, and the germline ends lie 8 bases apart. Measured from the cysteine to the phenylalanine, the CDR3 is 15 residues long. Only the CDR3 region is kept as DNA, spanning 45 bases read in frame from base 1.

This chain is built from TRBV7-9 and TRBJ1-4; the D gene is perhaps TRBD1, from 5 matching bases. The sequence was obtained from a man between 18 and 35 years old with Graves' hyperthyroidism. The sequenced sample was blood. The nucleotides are TGTGCCAGCAGCTTACTGGGGGGAACTAATGAAAAACTGTTTTTT. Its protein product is CASSLLGGTNEKLFF.